A single sample is the source of the 5 T cell receptor beta chains below, sequenced in a study of cytomegalovirus exposure and HLA in healthy donors. PCR employed 60 Vbeta and 13 Jbeta primers. Profiling relied on immunoSEQ multiplex PCR, and the TCRdb table lists in-frame clones only, not all of them. The sample lists under 200,000 clones; over 75% were seen once. The sequenced sample consisted of PBMCs. The receptors stem from a woman between 50 and 59 years old in good health and CMV-seronegative.

CDR3 region: CASSRTTSGETQYF. CDR3 nucleotide sequence: TGTGCCAGCAGCAGAACGACTAGTGGAGAGACCCAGTACTTC. V usage is TRBV7-7 and J usage is TRBJ2-5; D is perhaps TRBD2 (6 bases). The CDR3 runs 14 residues. V lost 5 bases and J lost 4, with 14 bases in between. CDR1 and CDR2 from the germline V gene are SSHAT and FNYEAQ (reference sequence).

This chain joins TRBV25-1 and TRBJ1-5, with D perhaps TRBD1 (5 bases). Germline V gives CDR1 MGHDK, CDR2 SYGVNS. The CDR3 is 14 amino acids. Deletions cut 2 bases from V and 5 bases from J, with 10 bases between. As DNA, the CDR3 is TGTGCCAGCAGTGAAGGGGGGAGCTATCAGCCCCAGCATTTT. It encodes CASSEGGSYQPQHF.

The chain uses TRBV6-6 and TRBJ1-1, with a weak D call TRBD1 (5 bases). Trimming took off 5 bases at V and 3 bases at J, with 19 bases between the two ends. Germline values: CDR1 MNHNY, CDR2 SVGAGI (reference sequence). The CDR3 has 16 amino acids. The CDR3 loop reads CASSPLAGEMDTEAFF. In DNA, the CDR3 is TGTGCCAGCAGTCCCCTCGCGGGGGAGATGGACACTGAAGCTTTCTTT.

J is TRBJ1-2 and V is TRBV7-8, with D perhaps matching TRBD1 (6 bases). Trimming left V 3 bases short and J 6 bases short, with 14 bases between. Per the germline V gene, CDR1 is SGHVS and CDR2 is FQNEAQ. CDR3 length: 14 amino acids. The CDR3 nucleotides are TGTGCCAGCAGCTTGGGGGCCGTGGTCGATGGCTACACCTTC. Its translation: CASSLGAVVDGYTF.

This clone was seen a single time. The chain uses TRBV5-1 and TRBJ2-5; 7 bases are shared with TRBD2. From germline, CDR1 is SGHRS and CDR2 YFSETQ. V trimming: 0 bases; J trimming: 2 bases; junction bases outside the gene matches: 4. This CDR3 is 15 amino acids long. As DNA, the CDR3 is TGCGCCAGCAGCTTGGGTGCTAGCGGACAAGAGACCCAGTACTTC. Its translation is CASSLGASGQETQYF.